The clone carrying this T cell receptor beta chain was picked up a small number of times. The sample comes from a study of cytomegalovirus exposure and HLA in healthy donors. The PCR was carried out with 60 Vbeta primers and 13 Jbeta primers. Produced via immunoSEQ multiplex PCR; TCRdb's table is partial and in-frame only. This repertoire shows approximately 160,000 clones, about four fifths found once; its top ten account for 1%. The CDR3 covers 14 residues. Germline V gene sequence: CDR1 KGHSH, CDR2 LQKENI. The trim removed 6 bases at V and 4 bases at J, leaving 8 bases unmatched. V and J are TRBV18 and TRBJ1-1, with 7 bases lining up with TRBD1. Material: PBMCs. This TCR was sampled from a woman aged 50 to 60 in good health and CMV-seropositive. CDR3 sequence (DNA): TGTGCCAGCTCCCATCCCGGACAGGTCACTGAAGCTTTCTTT. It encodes CASSHPGQVTEAFF. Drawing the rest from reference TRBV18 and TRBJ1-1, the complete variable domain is NAGVMQNPRHLVRRRGQEARLRCSPMKGHSHVYWYRQLPEEGLKFMVYLQKENIIDESGMPKERFSAEFPKEGPSILRIQQVVRGDSAAYFCASSHPGQVTEAFFGQGTRLTVV.